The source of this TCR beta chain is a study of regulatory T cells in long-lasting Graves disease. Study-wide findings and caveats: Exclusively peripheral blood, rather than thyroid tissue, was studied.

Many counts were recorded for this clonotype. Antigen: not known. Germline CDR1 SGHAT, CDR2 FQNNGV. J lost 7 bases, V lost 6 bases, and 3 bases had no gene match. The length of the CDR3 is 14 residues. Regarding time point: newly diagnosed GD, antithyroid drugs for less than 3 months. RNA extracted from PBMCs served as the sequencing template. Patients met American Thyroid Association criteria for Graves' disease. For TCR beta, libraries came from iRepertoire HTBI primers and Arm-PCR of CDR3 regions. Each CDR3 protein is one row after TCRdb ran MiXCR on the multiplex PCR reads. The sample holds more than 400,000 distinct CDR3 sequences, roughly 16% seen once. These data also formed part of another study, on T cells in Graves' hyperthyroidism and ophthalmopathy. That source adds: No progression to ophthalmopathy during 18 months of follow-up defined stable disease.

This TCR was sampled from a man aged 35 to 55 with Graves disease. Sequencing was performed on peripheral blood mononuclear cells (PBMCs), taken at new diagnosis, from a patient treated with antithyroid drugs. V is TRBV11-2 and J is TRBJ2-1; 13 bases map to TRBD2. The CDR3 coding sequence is TGTGCCAGCAGGCGACTAGCGGGAGGAAATGAGCAGTTCTTC. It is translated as CASRRLAGGNEQFF. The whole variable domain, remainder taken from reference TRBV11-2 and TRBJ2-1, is EAGVAQSPRYKIIEKRQSVAFWCNPISGHATLYWYQQILGQGPKLLIQFQNNGVVDDSQLPKDRFSAERLKGVDSTLKIQPAKLEDSAVYLCASRRLAGGNEQFFGPGTRLTVL.